Presented here are 23 T cell receptor beta chains from one specimen sequenced in a study of human T cells and chemical hapten exposure. TCRdb re-called the RACE reads through MiXCR, storing one row per CDR3 protein. The table has a few hundred thousand distinct CDR3 sequences, roughly 4.8% seen once. Time point in this sample: patch test 1, 2 weeks after DPC sensitization. As to treatment: therapeutic diphenylcyclopropenone sensitization with weekly scalp DPC. The sequencing here drew on whole blood, taken in connection with sensitization to the hapten diphenylcyclopropenone (DPC). The receptors here all came from a woman between 50 and 59 years old with alopecia areata. Some clones in this sample may be carry-over from other donors' samples.

The genes are TRBV5-6 and TRBJ2-1, with 8 bases lining up with TRBD2. This CDR3 is built from 14 residues. Trimming at V came to 4 bases and at J to 15 bases, leaving 15 bases not matched to a gene. Germline V gives CDR1 SGHDT, CDR2 YYEEEE. The CDR3 sequence is CASSPGGGAWPLFF. CDR3 nucleotides: TGTGCCAGCAGCCCCGGGGGGGGCGCTTGGCCCCTGTTCTTC.

This clonotype was detected ten times or more. This rearrangement joins TRBV28 to TRBJ2-3; 12 bases are a match to TRBD2. The CDR3 loop spans 15 amino acids. CDR1 MDHEN and CDR2 SYDVKM come from the germline V gene. J gave up 8 bases and V 1 base, and 4 bases lay outside the gene matches. The CDR3 loop is CASSLSSGGASTQYF. CDR3 sequence (DNA): TGTGCCAGCAGTTTATCTAGCGGGGGGGCGAGTACGCAGTATTTT.

This clonotype appeared many times. The chain links TRBV6-2 or TRBV6-3 to TRBJ1-1; weak D call: TRBD1 (6 bases). The CDR3 runs to 16 residues. The germline gives CDR1 MNHEY, CDR2 SVGEGT. Trimming shortened V by 0 bases and J by 4 bases, and 15 bases separated the two germline ends. CDR3 in amino acids: CASSYSPGVQGTEAFF. The CDR3, as DNA: TGTGCCAGCAGTTACTCGCCTGGAGTACAGGGCACTGAAGCTTTCTTT.

This clonotype has ten or more counts. The V gene is TRBV7-2, the J gene TRBJ2-1; maybe TRBD2 (6 bases). V was cut by 5 bases and J by 10 bases, with 18 bases left in between. This CDR3 has 14 residues. In germline, CDR1 is SGHTA, CDR2 FQGNSA. This CDR3 is CASSPGLSSGEQFF. The CDR3 DNA reads as TGTGCCAGCAGCCCGGGACTGAGCAGCGGGGAGCAGTTCTTC. Complete variable domain (other parts from reference TRBV7-2 and TRBJ2-1): GAGVSQSPSNKVTEKGKDVELRCDPISGHTALYWYRQSLGQGLEFLIYFQGNSAPDKSGLPSDRFSAERTGGSVSTLTIQRTQQEDSAVYLCASSPGLSSGEQFFGPGTRLTVL.

CDR3: CASSTRLAGIYEQYF. As DNA, the CDR3 is TGTGCCAGCAGCACTAGACTAGCGGGAATTTACGAGCAGTACTTC. J is TRBJ2-7 and V is TRBV28; 11 bases fit TRBD2. The CDR3 sequence is 15 residues long. After removal of 6 bases from V and 4 bases from J, the junction contained 8 bases not matched to a gene. Per the germline V gene, CDR1 is MDHEN and CDR2 is SYDVKM.

There are a few counts of this clonotype. The rearrangement links TRBV27 to TRBJ2-7, with TRBD1 matching 9 bases. CDR3 length equals 15 residues. Germline V CDR1 and CDR2: MNHEY, SMNVEV (reference sequence). V gave up 6 bases and J gave up 4 bases; unmatched junction bases: 10. The CDR3 protein is CASSREQGARYEQYF. CDR3 sequence (DNA): TGTGCCAGCAGCCGTGAACAGGGGGCGCGATACGAGCAGTACTTC.

This clonotype was recorded at least ten times. The chain is built from TRBV6-2 or TRBV6-3 and TRBJ2-3, with no clear D. The CDR3 loop spans 11 amino acids. Trimming removed 10 bases from V and 7 bases from J, with 12 bases in between. Germline V gene data show CDR1 as MNHEY and CDR2 as SVGEGT. CDR3 in amino acids: CAISGANTQYF. The CDR3 nucleotides are TGTGCCATATCAGGCGCGAATACGCAGTATTTT.

This clonotype appeared many times. This rearrangement joins TRBV6-5 to TRBJ1-5; 12 bases map to TRBD1. CDR1 and CDR2 from the germline V gene are MNHEY and SVGAGI. The CDR3 loop spans 16 amino acids. The J segment lost 6 bases and the V segment lost 5 bases, leaving 8 bases of the junction unmatched. CDR3 in DNA: TGTGCCAGCAGTCCTAAGGGACAGGGGGCAGGTCAGCCCCAGCATTTT. Its translation: CASSPKGQGAGQPQHF.

This clonotype has ten or more counts. This chain links TRBV18 with TRBJ2-7; 10 nucleotides align to TRBD1. V shed 3 bases and J 0 bases; nucleotides not matched to a gene: 11. The CDR3 length is 18 residues. Germline CDR1 reads KGHSH; CDR2 reads LQKENI. The CDR3 DNA reads as TGTGCCAGCTCACCCTTGAGATTGGGACAGGGGAGCTCCTACGAGCAGTACTTC. Amino acids: CASSPLRLGQGSSYEQYF.

The CDR3: CASSLEVQSEQYF. The CDR3 nucleotides read TGTGCCAGCAGCTTAGAGGTACAATCCGAGCAGTACTTC. V and J are TRBV7-2 and TRBJ2-7; D gene uncertain. Looked up from germline, CDR1 is SGHTA and CDR2 is FQGNSA. The CDR3 contains 13 residues. V lost 1 base to trimming and J lost 6 bases, with 10 bases between them.

The chain combines TRBV12-3 or TRBV12-4 with TRBJ1-4; a possible D gene is TRBD1 (5 bases). The germline V and J ends were trimmed by 1 base and 8 bases, with 14 bases remaining between them. The CDR3 contains 15 residues. The DNA for the CDR3 is TGTGCCAGCAGTTTAGATGGGGGTTTACGGGAAAAACTGTTTTTT. Amino acid sequence: CASSLDGGLREKLFF.

This clonotype was recorded at least ten times. This chain connects TRBV10-3 to TRBJ1-1; the match to TRBD1 covers 9 bases. Germline trimming cut 4 bases from V and 7 bases from J; bases unmatched to any gene: 10. The CDR3 has 15 residues. Looked up from germline, CDR1 is ENHRY and CDR2 is SYGVKD. The CDR3 region is CAISGMDRGAGEAFF. In DNA form, the CDR3 reads TGTGCCATCAGTGGTATGGACAGGGGCGCAGGTGAAGCTTTCTTT.

This clonotype was detected many times. The chain couples TRBV29-1 to TRBJ1-2; D is uncertain. There are 13 residues in the CDR3. V shed 0 bases and J shed 6 bases, with 11 bases lying between them. Germline CDR1 SQVTM, CDR2 ANQGSEA. This CDR3 is CSVEDRRLNGYTF. CDR3 bases: TGCAGCGTTGAAGATCGAAGGCTGAATGGCTACACCTTC.

This clonotype was counted between two and nine times. The CDR3, as DNA: TGTGCCAGCAGCTTATCCCCTGCGAACACCGGGGAGCTGTTTTTT. Amino acids: CASSLSPANTGELFF. V is TRBV7-2 and J is TRBJ2-2; D is unresolved. This CDR3 region has 15 residues. CDR1 and CDR2 from the germline V gene are SGHTA and FQGNSA. Trimming removed 2 bases from V and 0 bases from J, with 7 bases in between.

With respect to this clonotype: Being one base from a much bigger clone, this may be a read error. The V gene is TRBV7-9, the J gene TRBJ2-1; 8 positions agree with TRBD2. CDR3 length: 17 amino acids. Germline lookup yields CDR1 SEHNR and CDR2 FQNEAQ (reference sequence). The CDR3 loop is CASSPPLGERELNVQFF. DNA of the CDR3: TGTGCCAGCAGCCCTCCGTTAGGGGAGCGGGAGCTCAATGTGCAGTTCTTC.

This clonotype was counted at least ten times. The rearrangement links TRBV20-1 to TRBJ2-7, with 10 nucleotides matching TRBD2. Trimming removed 6 bases from V and 0 bases from J; junction bases left unmatched: 8. Germline V CDR1 and CDR2: DFQATT, SNEGSKA (reference sequence). This CDR3 comprises 15 residues. CDR3 residues: CSAHDTSGDSYEQYF. The CDR3 DNA reads TGCAGTGCCCACGACACTAGCGGGGACTCCTACGAGCAGTACTTC.

For this clonotype: A read error is possible here, since a much larger clone lies one base away. V and J are TRBV3-1 and TRBJ2-1, with D tentatively TRBD2 (5 bases). This CDR3 contains 17 residues. Germline V gene sequence: CDR1 LGHDT, CDR2 YNNKEL (reference sequence). The germline V and J ends were trimmed by 0 bases and 4 bases, with 16 bases remaining between them. The DNA for the CDR3 is TGTGCCAGCAGCCAAGAAGGACGGGGTCCACCTTACAATGAGCAGTTCTTC. Its translation: CASSQEGRGPPYNEQFF.

The sample holds many counts of this clonotype. V gene TRBV27 combines with J gene TRBJ1-2; D remains unclear. There are 13 residues in the CDR3. The V end was cut by 9 bases, the J end by 3 bases, with 14 bases between. CDR1 and CDR2 from the germline V gene are MNHEY and SMNVEV (reference sequence). The CDR3 DNA reads as TGTGCCAGTCGGGGTCCCACAGACTATGGCTACACCTTC. Encoded protein: CASRGPTDYGYTF.

This chain connects TRBV5-5 to TRBJ1-3, with D unresolved. This CDR3 has 16 amino acids. The germline V gene has CDR1 SGHKS and CDR2 YYEKEE (reference sequence). V shed 4 bases and J shed 0 bases, with 14 bases lying between them. The CDR3 DNA sequence: TGTGCCAGCAGCCTCGGCGGAGGTAGCTCTGGAAACACCATATATTTT. Translated, it gives CASSLGGGSSGNTIYF.

This clonotype was seen at least ten times. This chain joins TRBV20-1 and TRBJ2-3; tentative D call: TRBD2 (6 bases). The length of the CDR3 is 15 residues. Germline-derived CDR1 and CDR2 are DFQATT and SNEGSKA (reference sequence). The V end was cut by 5 bases, the J end by 4 bases, with 19 bases between. This CDR3 is CSAPGGASAPDTQYF. CDR3 nucleotides: TGCAGTGCTCCTGGAGGGGCTAGCGCCCCAGATACGCAGTATTTT.

The table lists this clonotype with many counts. The chain carries TRBV27 and TRBJ1-5; D is unclear. The V gene's germline CDR1 is MNHEY and CDR2 SMNVEV (reference sequence). Trimming shortened V by 5 bases and J by 4 bases, and 6 bases separated the two germline ends. The CDR3 runs 12 residues. The CDR3 coding sequence is TGTGCCAGCAGTCCGACAAATCAGCCCCAGCATTTT. This translates into CASSPTNQPQHF.

Many counts were recorded for this clonotype. The chain combines TRBV5-1 with TRBJ2-7; TRBD1 matches 9 bases. The CDR3 extends over 15 amino acids. The junction had 9 bases not matched to a gene; V was cut back by 3 bases and J by 5 bases. Germline CDR1 is SGHRS and CDR2 is YFSETQ. The CDR3 is CASSSSGQGYHEQYF. CDR3 coding DNA: TGCGCCAGCAGCTCCTCGGGACAGGGCTACCACGAGCAGTACTTC. Based on the CDR3 plus reference TRBV5-1 and TRBJ2-7, the full variable domain is KAGVTQTPRYLIKTRGQQVTLSCSPISGHRSVSWYQQTPGQGLQFLFEYFSETQRNKGNFPGRFSGRQFSNSRSEMNVSTLELGDSALYLCASSSSGQGYHEQYFGPGTRLTVT.

This clonotype was counted at least ten times. The chain links TRBV9 to TRBJ2-2, with TRBD1 identical over 8 bases. The CDR3 runs to 16 residues. The V segment lost 0 bases and the J segment 5 bases; nucleotides outside the gene matches: 6. CDR1 and CDR2 from the germline V gene are SGDLS and YYNGEE. CDR3 in amino acids: CASSVVATGGTGELFF. The CDR3 DNA sequence: TGTGCCAGCAGCGTAGTTGCCACAGGGGGAACCGGGGAGCTGTTTTTT.